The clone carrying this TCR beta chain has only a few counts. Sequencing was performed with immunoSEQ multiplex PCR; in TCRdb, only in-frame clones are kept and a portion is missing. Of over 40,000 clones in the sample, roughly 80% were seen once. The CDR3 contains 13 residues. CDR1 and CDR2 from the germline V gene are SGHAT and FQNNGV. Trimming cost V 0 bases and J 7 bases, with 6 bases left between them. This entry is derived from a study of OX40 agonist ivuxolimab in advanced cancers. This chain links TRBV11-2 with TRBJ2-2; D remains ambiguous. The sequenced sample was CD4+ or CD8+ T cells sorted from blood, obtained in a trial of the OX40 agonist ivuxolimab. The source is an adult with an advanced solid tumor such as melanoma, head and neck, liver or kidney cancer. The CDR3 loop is CASSLDIGGELFF. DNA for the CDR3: TGTGCCAGCAGCTTAGATATTGGCGGGGAGCTGTTTTTT.